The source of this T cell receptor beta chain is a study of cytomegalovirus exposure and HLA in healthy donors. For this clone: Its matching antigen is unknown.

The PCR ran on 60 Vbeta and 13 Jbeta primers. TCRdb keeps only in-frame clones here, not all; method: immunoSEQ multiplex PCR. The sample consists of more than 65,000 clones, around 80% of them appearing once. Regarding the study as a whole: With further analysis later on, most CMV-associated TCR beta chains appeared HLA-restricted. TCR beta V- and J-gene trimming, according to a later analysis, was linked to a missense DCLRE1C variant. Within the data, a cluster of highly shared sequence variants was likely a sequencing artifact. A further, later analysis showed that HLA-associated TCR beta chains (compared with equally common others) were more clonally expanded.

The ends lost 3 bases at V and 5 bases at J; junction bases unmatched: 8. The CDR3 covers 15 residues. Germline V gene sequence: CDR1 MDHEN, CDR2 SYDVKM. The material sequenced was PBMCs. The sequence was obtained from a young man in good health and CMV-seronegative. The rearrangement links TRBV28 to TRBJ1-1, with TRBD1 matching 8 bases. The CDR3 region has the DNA TGTGCCAGCAGTTTGAACAGGGGGTTGCGGACTGAAGCTTTCTTT. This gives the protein CASSLNRGLRTEAFF.